These 11 T cell receptor beta chains originate from one sample sequenced in a study of CD4+ T cells in melanoma. Measured with immunoSEQ multiplex PCR; TCRdb has only the in-frame clones, and not every one. This table holds roughly 110,000 clones, about 90% found once. The material sequenced was peripheral blood. All receptors come from a human donor with melanoma.

The chain combines TRBV18 with TRBJ2-3, with 13 bases that match TRBD2. Germline assignment: CDR1 KGHSH and CDR2 LQKENI. The CDR3 contains 19 residues. V lost 0 bases to trimming and J lost 2 bases; unmatched junction nucleotides: 8. The DNA for the CDR3 is TGTGCCAGCTCACCACCGAGGGGGACTAGCGGGAAGAACACAGATACGCAGTATTTT. This gives the protein CASSPPRGTSGKNTDTQYF.

The V and J genes are TRBV10-3 and TRBJ2-7, with 8 positions matching TRBD1. The CDR3 spans 17 residues. The V segment lost 0 bases and the J segment 7 bases; nucleotides outside the gene matches: 14. Germline CDR1 and CDR2: ENHRY and SYGVKD. The CDR3 loop is CAISESTRGQGVLEQYF. The CDR3 region has the DNA TGTGCCATCAGTGAGTCTACTCGTGGACAGGGTGTATTGGAGCAGTACTTC.

This rearrangement joins TRBV5-5 to TRBJ1-1, with D perhaps matching TRBD1 (6 bases). Germline V gene sequence: CDR1 SGHKS, CDR2 YYEKEE (reference sequence). V lost 3 bases and J 3 bases, leaving 15 bases between the germline ends. The CDR3 sequence is 15 residues long. The CDR3 sequence is CASSSPREGDTEAFF. The CDR3 DNA is TGTGCCAGCAGCTCCCCGAGAGAGGGGGACACTGAAGCTTTCTTT.

This clone was observed a few times. J is TRBJ2-1 and V is TRBV7-9; either TRBD1 or TRBD2 may fit D (5 bases each). The V end was cut by 3 bases, the J end by 7 bases, with 10 bases between. CDR1 and CDR2 from the germline V gene are SEHNR and FQNEAQ (reference sequence). The CDR3 runs 13 residues. CDR3 in amino acids: CASSFGTRNEQFF. CDR3 sequence (DNA): TGTGCCAGCAGCTTCGGGACGAGAAATGAGCAGTTCTTC.

The chain joins TRBV4-2 to TRBJ2-7; D is undetermined. CDR1 is LGHNA and CDR2 is YNFKEQ in the germline V gene. The CDR3 loop spans 15 amino acids. The V end lost 2 bases, the J end lost 1 base, and 12 bases lay between the germline ends. The CDR3 is CASSQRLDPSYEQYF. The CDR3 DNA sequence: TGTGCCAGCAGCCAACGACTGGACCCATCCTACGAGCAGTACTTC.

Only one count was recorded for this clone. The chain uses TRBV7-2 and TRBJ2-1; D uncertain. V was shortened by 4 bases and J by 3 bases, with 10 bases between the two germline ends. Germline lookup yields CDR1 SGHTA and CDR2 FQGNSA. The CDR3 has 14 residues. In DNA form, the CDR3 reads TGTGCCAGCAGCTCATCCGGCTTCTACAATGAGCAGTTCTTC. Protein sequence: CASSSSGFYNEQFF.

The chain has TRBV7-9 and TRBJ2-7; no clear D gene. Germline V gene sequence: CDR1 SEHNR, CDR2 FQNEAQ (reference sequence). The V end lost 2 bases, the J end lost 3 bases, and 11 bases lay between the germline ends. The CDR3 loop spans 14 amino acids. The CDR3 protein is CASSLPLENYEQYF. In DNA form, the CDR3 reads TGTGCCAGCAGCTTACCCCTAGAGAACTACGAGCAGTACTTC. The whole variable domain, remainder taken from reference TRBV7-9 and TRBJ2-7, is DTGVSQNPRHKITKRGQNVTFRCDPISEHNRLYWYRQTLGQGPEFLTYFQNEAQLEKSRLLSDRFSAERPKGSFSTLEIQRTEQGDSAMYLCASSLPLENYEQYFGPGTRLTVT.

V usage is TRBV11-1 and J usage is TRBJ2-3; 8 bases are shared with TRBD2. This CDR3 contains 15 residues. Trimming cost V 1 base and J 8 bases; bases outside gene matches: 8. The germline V gene encodes CDR1 SGHAT and CDR2 FQDESV (reference sequence). The CDR3 sequence: CASSLGPGLGGTQYF. DNA for the CDR3: TGTGCCAGCAGCTTAGGGCCGGGACTAGGGGGTACGCAGTATTTT.

The rearrangement joins TRBV9 to TRBJ2-3; the match to TRBD2 covers 10 bases. CDR3 length: 16 amino acids. Per germline, CDR1 SGDLS and CDR2 YYNGEE. After removal of 2 bases from V and 0 bases from J, the junction contained 3 bases not matched to a gene. The CDR3 nucleotides are TGTGCCAGCAGCGTTGGGACTAGCGACAGCACAGATACGCAGTATTTT. Translated: CASSVGTSDSTDTQYF. The full variable domain, rest sourced from reference TRBV9 and TRBJ2-3, is DSGVTQTPKHLITATGQRVTLRCSPRSGDLSVYWYQQSLDQGLQFLIQYYNGEERAKGNILERFSAQQFPDLHSELNLSSLELGDSALYFCASSVGTSDSTDTQYFGPGTRLTVL.

The chain combines TRBV4-3 with TRBJ2-7, with 8 positions matching TRBD1. In germline, CDR1 is LGHNA, CDR2 YSLEER. CDR3 size: 16 residues. The trim removed 4 bases at V and 0 bases at J, leaving 8 bases unmatched. The DNA for the CDR3 is TGCGCCAGCAGCCCCGGACAGGGATTGAGCTCCTACGAGCAGTACTTC. As protein: CASSPGQGLSSYEQYF.

The gene calls are TRBV7-9 and TRBJ2-7; 8 nucleotides agree with TRBD2. The trim removed 1 base at V and 2 bases at J, leaving 4 bases unmatched. The CDR3 has 15 residues. Germline V gene sequence: CDR1 SEHNR, CDR2 FQNEAQ (reference sequence). The CDR3 DNA follows: TGTGCCAGCAGCTTAGTAGGGACTAGTACCTACGAGCAGTACTTC. The encoded protein is CASSLVGTSTYEQYF.